The text below deals with one T cell receptor beta chain. Its antigen is not identified. The germline V gene encodes CDR1 SGHTA and CDR2 FQGNSA. Germline trimming cut 5 bases from V and 2 bases from J; bases unmatched to any gene: 10. The CDR3 runs to 17 residues. These data are taken from a study of beta chain features in type 1 diabetes. Study findings and constraints: Moderate but significant shortening of TCRB CDR3s was recorded in all four CD4+ subsets from Type 1 diabetes patients.

Every isolated RNA sample was fully reverse transcribed, so sequencing captured expressed TCRB transcripts. Sequenced by immunoSEQ multiplex PCR; TCRdb stores in-frame clones only, minus some. The table has around 160,000 clones, around 8.3% seen once. This clonotype was sampled from a young woman with type 1 diabetes. The chain has TRBV7-2 and TRBJ2-1; 9 bases are a match to TRBD2. Material for sequencing was central memory CD4+ T cells from blood. The CDR3 bases are TGTGCCAGCAGCCGGACTAGCGTCGACGTTGCCTACAATGAGCAGTTCTTC. Translation: CASSRTSVDVAYNEQFF.